Each of the 14 T cell receptor beta chains below was sequenced from the same sample in a study of T cells in Graves' hyperthyroidism and ophthalmopathy. TCR beta CDR3 regions were amplified from RNA transcripts. RT-PCR in the first round (using the HTBI primer set) targeted the TCR CDR3. TCRdb reanalysed the multiplex PCR reads using MiXCR and keeps one entry per CDR3 protein. There are 550,000 to 800,000 distinct CDR3 sequences in the sample; 15% to 20% occur only once, and under 8.5% lies in the top ten. The sample was blood. These receptors all stem from a young man with Graves' hyperthyroidism.

This clonotype was counted many times. The chain combines TRBV2 with TRBJ2-1, with 7 bases lining up with TRBD2. The CDR3 sequence is 14 residues long. V lost 10 bases to trimming and J lost 4 bases; unmatched junction nucleotides: 10. CDR1 is SNHLY, CDR2 FYNNEI, per germline. The CDR3, as DNA: TGTGCCACATTTTCGACTAGCCCATACAATGAGCAGTTCTTC. Protein: CATFSTSPYNEQFF.

This clonotype was detected a few times. This chain joins TRBV6-1 and TRBJ2-2, with TRBD1 matching 7 bases. This CDR3 is built from 13 residues. Germline loops: CDR1 MNHNS, CDR2 SASEGT. Losses at the gene ends were 6 bases for V and 6 bases for J; bases not matched to a gene: 4. The CDR3 region is CASRATGSGELFF. The CDR3, as DNA: TGTGCCAGCAGAGCGACAGGGTCCGGGGAGCTGTTTTTT.

There are many counts of this clonotype. The V gene is TRBV27, the J gene TRBJ2-2; D is unresolved. CDR3 length: 13 amino acids. V lost 3 bases to trimming and J lost 5 bases, with 7 bases between them. Per germline, CDR1 MNHEY and CDR2 SMNVEV (reference sequence). The CDR3 DNA reads TGTGCCAGCAGTTTGAGTGTAACCGGGGAGCTGTTTTTT. Its translation: CASSLSVTGELFF.

This clonotype has a handful of counts. V gene TRBV19 combines with J gene TRBJ2-5; TRBD2 matches 7 bases. The germline V gene encodes CDR1 LNHDA and CDR2 SQIVND (reference sequence). The CDR3 has 14 amino acids. The V and J ends lost 3 bases and 2 bases, in that order; junction bases with no gene match: 3. The CDR3 nucleotides are TGTGCCAGTAGTATTATCGGGGGGCAAGAGACCCAGTACTTC. Its protein is CASSIIGGQETQYF.

V usage is TRBV9 and J usage is TRBJ2-3; D is perhaps TRBD1 or TRBD2 (6 bases each). The CDR3 loop spans 19 amino acids. V gave up 3 bases and J gave up 2 bases, with 25 bases separating them. Germline V gene lookup returns CDR1 SGDLS and CDR2 YYNGEE. CDR3 DNA sequence: TGTGCCAGCAGCGCCAACGGGGGCCGGGACGTTACTTTCACAGATACGCAGTATTTT. It encodes CASSANGGRDVTFTDTQYF.

Of note for this clonotype: Just one base apart from a much larger clone, this may be a read error. The J gene is TRBJ2-7, the V gene TRBV6-1; no firm D call. Germline CDR1 and CDR2: MNHNS and SASEGT. The length of the CDR3 is 14 residues. V was trimmed by 7 bases and J by 4 bases, leaving 17 bases between them. The CDR3 reads CASTPPWVLYEQYF. The CDR3, as DNA: TGTGCCAGCACCCCACCATGGGTATTGTACGAGCAGTACTTC.

This clonotype was counted a few times. The CDR3 is CAVGRSSGYNEQFF. The CDR3 nucleotides are TGTGCCGTGGGACGGTCTAGCGGCTACAATGAGCAGTTCTTC. The chain combines TRBV6-2 or TRBV6-3 with TRBJ2-1, with 7 nucleotides matching TRBD2. V trimming: 11 bases; J trimming: 3 bases; junction bases outside the gene matches: 10. Germline loops: CDR1 MNHEY, CDR2 SVGEGT. The CDR3 has 14 amino acids.

CDR3 loop: CASSRTSGRITDTQYF. CDR3 nucleotide sequence: TGTGCCAGCAGTCGGACTAGCGGGAGAATCACAGATACGCAGTATTTT. V usage is TRBV6-2 or TRBV6-3 and J usage is TRBJ2-3, with 13 bases aligning to TRBD2. The CDR3 has 16 residues. Trimming cost V 5 bases and J 2 bases; bases outside gene matches: 4. The germline V gene encodes CDR1 MNHEY and CDR2 SVGEGT.

This clonotype was observed many times. The V and J genes are TRBV7-9 and TRBJ2-7, with D possibly matching TRBD2 (5 bases). Germline CDR1 SEHNR, CDR2 FQNEAQ (reference sequence). The CDR3 extends over 15 amino acids. Between the trimmed V and J ends, which lost 0 bases and 2 bases, there was a span of 11 bases. In DNA, the CDR3 is TGTGCCAGCAGCTTAGCTGGACTCTCAACCTACGAGCAGTACTTC. Its translation is CASSLAGLSTYEQYF.

This clonotype was counted between two and nine times. The chain recombines TRBV7-9 with TRBJ1-6; 7 bases are a match to TRBD1. The ends lost 10 bases at V and 4 bases at J; junction bases unmatched: 16. From germline, CDR1 is SEHNR and CDR2 FQNEAQ (reference sequence). This CDR3 has 17 residues. The CDR3 coding sequence is TGTGCCATCAAGCTCGGGGAGGGACAGAATTATAATTCACCCCTCCACTTT. This codes for CAIKLGEGQNYNSPLHF.

At least ten counts were recorded for this clonotype. This rearrangement joins TRBV5-1 to TRBJ2-1; 8 nucleotides line up with TRBD2. Trimming took 4 bases from V and 2 from J; bases not matched to a gene: 8. Germline V lookup: CDR1 SGHRS, CDR2 YFSETQ. The CDR3 runs to 16 residues. CDR3 amino acids: CASSLGVAGPYNEQFF. Here the CDR3 DNA reads TGCGCCAGCAGCCTGGGGGTAGCGGGACCCTACAATGAGCAGTTCTTC.

This clonotype was seen more than once but under ten times. The genes are TRBV11-3 and TRBJ2-3; the match to TRBD2 covers 7 bases. J lost 2 bases, V lost 2 bases, and 7 bases had no gene match. The CDR3 extends over 16 amino acids. Looked up from germline, CDR1 is SGHNT and CDR2 is YENEEA. The DNA of the CDR3 is TGTGCCAGCAGCTTATTACCGGGACTATTCACAGATACGCAGTATTTT. It specifies CASSLLPGLFTDTQYF.

The table lists this clonotype with a few counts. The chain combines TRBV5-1 with TRBJ1-2; possible D gene TRBD1, 5 bases. V shed 4 bases and J shed 1 base, with 20 bases lying between them. Looked up from germline, CDR1 is SGHRS and CDR2 is YFSETQ. There are 17 residues in the CDR3. The DNA for the CDR3 is TGCGCCAGCAGCCCGAGCCAACTAACGACAGTTAACTATGGCTACACCTTC. Amino acids: CASSPSQLTTVNYGYTF.

This clonotype was counted at least ten times. The rearrangement uses TRBV2 and TRBJ1-5; D gene uncertain. The germline V gene has CDR1 SNHLY and CDR2 FYNNEI. This CDR3 is 12 amino acids long. Trimming left V 7 bases short and J 0 bases short, with 4 bases between. The CDR3 DNA sequence: TGTGCCAGCACAGATAGCAATCAGCCCCAGCATTTT. Amino acids: CASTDSNQPQHF.